This T cell receptor (beta chain) appears in the sequencing data of a study of CD8+ T cells in alopecia areata. Study-level information: Patients took tofacitinib for 6 to 18 months, followed by 6 drug-free months.

There are a few counts of this clone. Per the germline V gene, CDR1 is GTSNPN and CDR2 is SVGIG (reference sequence). V shed 4 bases and J 4 bases; nucleotides not matched to a gene: 9. This CDR3 has 14 residues. This sample's treatment: oral pan-JAK inhibitor, 5-10 mg twice daily. Sequencing relied on a cDNA template that was reverse transcribed from extracted RNA. Method: immunoSEQ multiplex PCR; TCRdb's copy keeps in-frame clones and lacks some. The sample lists 65,000 to 75,000 clones; 29% were seen once. The chain employs TRBV30 and TRBJ1-2; TRBD1 aligns across 7 bases. The sample consisted of CD8+ T cells sorted from blood, taken at week 4, from a patient treated with tofacitinib. The origin of this receptor is a human donor with alopecia areata. As DNA, the CDR3 is TGTGCCTGGAACGGTGAGGGGGCCTTCTATGGCTACACCTTC. Translated, it gives CAWNGEGAFYGYTF.